This T cell receptor (beta chain) was retrieved from a study of a mutant IDH1 vaccine in newly diagnosed glioma. Study-level background: Vaccination followed radiotherapy alone by 4-6 weeks, or accompanied temozolomide cycles. Before enrollment, patients got radiotherapy alone, temozolomide alone, or mostly the combination.

CDR3 length equals 15 residues. J gave up 7 bases and V 7 bases, and 7 bases lay outside the gene matches. Germline-derived CDR1 and CDR2 are SNHLY and FYNNEI. The table came from immunoSEQ multiplex PCR; TCRdb's copy has only in-frame clones and leaves some out. The sample yields about 50,000 clones, about 88% seen once. With regard to this clone: Its antigen is not known.

Described time point: week 5, during vaccination. It was 300 ug of mutant IDH1 20-mer peptide that made up each vaccine dose, given with topical imiquimod. Study-wide findings and caveats: Alterations occurring in top peripheral T cell clonotypes seemed unrelated to pseudoprogression.

The chain links TRBV2 to TRBJ1-6; 10 bases fit TRBD1. This TCR derives from a woman aged 45-65 years with glioma. The source material was PBMCs, sampled from a glioma patient whose treatment included an IDH1 peptide vaccine. The CDR3 protein is CASTGTGDVNSPLHF. As DNA, the CDR3 is TGTGCCAGCACCGGGACAGGGGATGTGAATTCACCCCTCCACTTT.